These 15 T cell receptor beta chains were all obtained from the same sample, sequenced in a study of chemoradiotherapy in HPV16-positive cancers. Using immunoSEQ multiplex PCR, the repertoire was profiled, and TCRdb retains in-frame clones only, with some absent. The data show about 3,400 clones, with 75% to 95% seen just once and 2% to 2.5% held by the top ten. The sequenced sample was blood, obtained from a patient who underwent chemoradiotherapy. These receptors were taken from a human donor with HPV-associated anogenital cancer.

CDR3 sequence reads: CTSSQAAGGSTDTQYF. As DNA, the CDR3 is TGCACCAGCAGCCAAGCAGCGGGGGGGAGCACAGATACGCAGTATTTT. This chain connects TRBV1 to TRBJ2-3; the table calls TRBD2, which could not be checked here. TRBV1 is annotated as a pseudogene. The CDR3 is made up of 16 amino acids.

J is TRBJ2-7 and V is TRBV5-1; 8 bases align to TRBD1. Germline loops: CDR1 SGHRS, CDR2 YFSETQ. J lost 0 bases, V lost 1 base, and 3 bases had no gene match. The CDR3 contains 15 residues. CDR3: CASSLSGGSSYEQYF. In DNA form, the CDR3 reads TGCGCCAGCAGCTTGTCAGGGGGCAGCTCCTACGAGCAGTACTTC.

This chain links TRBV7-3 with TRBJ1-1; D unclear. The V end was cut by 0 bases, the J end by 5 bases, with 7 bases between. The CDR3 length is 13 residues. Per the germline V gene, CDR1 is SGHTA and CDR2 is FQGTGA. The CDR3 nucleotides are TGTGCCAGCAGCTTAACTGAACGGACTGAAGCTTTCTTT. Translation: CASSLTERTEAFF. Based on the CDR3 plus reference TRBV7-3 and TRBJ1-1, the full variable domain is GAGVSQTPSNKVTEKGKYVELRCDPISGHTALYWYRQSLGQGPEFLIYFQGTGAADDSGLPNDRFFAVRPEGSVSTLKIQRTERGDSAVYLCASSLTERTEAFFGQGTRLTVV.

The chain couples TRBV6-1 to TRBJ2-5, with D possibly TRBD2 on 6 matching bases. CDR1 is MNHNS, CDR2 SASEGT, per germline. The CDR3 has 15 amino acids. Trimming pared 4 bases from V and 2 bases from J, leaving 14 bases between. CDR3 nucleotide sequence: TGTGCCAGCAGTGGGGCTGGGGGGTTACAAGAGACCCAGTACTTC. This sequence encodes CASSGAGGLQETQYF.

The CDR3 reads CASSLNGQPQHF. CDR3 DNA: TGTGCCAGCAGTCTAAATGGTCAGCCCCAGCATTTT. The rearrangement joins TRBV28 to TRBJ1-5; D is ambiguous. The germline V gene encodes CDR1 MDHEN and CDR2 SYDVKM. CDR3 length: 12 amino acids. The V end lost 5 bases, the J end lost 6 bases, and 8 bases lay between the germline ends.

This clone came up once. The chain combines TRBV5-4 with TRBJ2-5; TRBD2 agrees at 12 bases. The CDR3 totals 15 residues. After removal of 0 bases from V and 5 bases from J, the junction contained 2 bases not matched to a gene. Germline V gives CDR1 SGHNT, CDR2 YYREEE (reference sequence). The CDR3 loop is CASSLGLAGVETQYF. The CDR3 DNA reads as TGTGCCAGCAGCTTGGGACTAGCGGGGGTGGAGACCCAGTACTTC.

This chain connects TRBV28 to TRBJ1-4; D gene uncertain. Germline CDR1 is MDHEN and CDR2 is SYDVKM. The length of the CDR3 is 14 residues. V shed 3 bases and J shed 1 base, with 6 bases lying between them. This CDR3 is CASSFWGTNEKLFF. CDR3 bases: TGTGCCAGCAGTTTTTGGGGAACTAATGAAAAACTGTTTTTT.

This clone rates as large (0.1 to 1%). The V gene is TRBV7-6, the J gene TRBJ2-7, with D perhaps being TRBD1 or TRBD2 (5 bases each). Germline V gene lookup returns CDR1 SGHVS and CDR2 FNYEAQ. V was shortened by 1 base and J by 2 bases, with 6 bases between the two germline ends. The CDR3 contains 13 residues. The CDR3 loop reads CASSLGDAYEQYF. CDR3 DNA: TGTGCCAGCAGCTTAGGGGACGCCTACGAGCAGTACTTC.

The V call is TRBV6-5, the J call TRBJ2-7, with no clear D. Trimming pared 0 bases from V and 0 bases from J, leaving 9 bases between. Germline V gene data show CDR1 as MNHEY and CDR2 as SVGAGI. The CDR3 is made up of 15 amino acids. CDR3 coding DNA: TGTGCCAGCAGTTACTCACGGCCGAGCTCCTACGAGCAGTACTTC. It is translated as CASSYSRPSSYEQYF.

The chain links TRBV5-1 to TRBJ1-2; D possibly corresponds to TRBD1 (5 bases). CDR1 and CDR2 from the germline V gene are SGHRS and YFSETQ. The CDR3 consists of 12 residues. V lost 7 bases and J 4 bases, leaving 11 bases between the germline ends. The CDR3 region is CASAGGLYGYTF. The DNA for the CDR3 is TGCGCCAGCGCCGGGGGTCTCTATGGCTACACCTTC.

This clone was detected only once. The V gene is TRBV4-3, the J gene TRBJ1-4; the D is unclear. CDR3 length equals 15 residues. The V end lost 8 bases, the J end lost 0 bases, and 13 bases lay between the germline ends. Germline loops: CDR1 LGHNA, CDR2 YSLEER. CDR3 in amino acids: CASAPARATNEKLFF. The DNA for the CDR3 is TGCGCCAGCGCCCCTGCCCGGGCAACTAATGAAAAACTGTTTTTT.

The chain recombines TRBV11-3 with TRBJ2-1; D call uncertain. The CDR3 runs 14 residues. Deletions cut 1 base from V and 3 bases from J, with 7 bases between. Per the germline V gene, CDR1 is SGHNT and CDR2 is YENEEA. CDR3 nucleotides: TGTGCCAGCAGCTTAGGCAGGCACTACAATGAGCAGTTCTTC. It encodes CASSLGRHYNEQFF. Together with reference TRBV11-3 and TRBJ2-1, the CDR3 gives the full variable domain: EAGVVQSPRYKIIEKKQPVAFWCNPISGHNTLYWYLQNLGQGPELLIRYENEEAVDDSQLPKDRFSAERLKGVDSTLKIQPAELGDSAVYLCASSLGRHYNEQFFGPGTRLTVL.

This chain uses TRBV19 with TRBJ2-5; possibly TRBD2 for D (5 bases). The CDR3 totals 14 residues. In germline, CDR1 is LNHDA, CDR2 SQIVND (reference sequence). The germline V and J ends were trimmed by 3 bases and 5 bases, with 13 bases remaining between them. The CDR3 sequence is CASSMGLAGETQYF. CDR3 DNA sequence: TGTGCCAGTAGTATGGGCCTAGCCGGGGAGACCCAGTACTTC. The complete variable domain, with remaining parts taken from reference TRBV19 and TRBJ2-5, reads DGGITQSPKYLFRKEGQNVTLSCEQNLNHDAMYWYRQDPGQGLRLIYYSQIVNDFQKGDIAEGYSVSREKKESFPLTVTSAQKNPTAFYLCASSMGLAGETQYFGPGTRLLVL.

The CDR3 is CASSGTGYQPQHF. The CDR3 nucleotides are TGTGCCAGCAGCGGGACAGGGTATCAGCCCCAGCATTTT. This chain links TRBV6-5 with TRBJ1-5, with 9 bases lining up with TRBD1. The germline gives CDR1 MNHEY, CDR2 SVGAGI. V gave up 6 bases and J gave up 5 bases; unmatched junction bases: 2. The CDR3 is made up of 13 amino acids.

CDR3 bases: TGCAGTGCACCGCTAGCGGGGATGGTGTATTTT. It translates to CSAPLAGMVYF. V usage is TRBV20-1 and J usage is TRBJ2-3; 9 bases map to TRBD2. Per germline, CDR1 DFQATT and CDR2 SNEGSKA (reference sequence). This CDR3 is built from 11 residues. V shed 6 bases and J 14 bases; nucleotides not matched to a gene: 9.